Below, one T cell receptor (beta chain) is given with its context. The antigen is unknown. The data stem from a study of T-cell reconstitution after alpha-beta-depleted transplantation in children. The CDR3 totals 16 residues. V shed 2 bases and J shed 4 bases, with 18 bases lying between them. Study findings and constraints: T cells produced anew were the main source of T-cell counts and diversity one year after transplant. The study reportedly traced alpha-beta T cells about two months after transplant to several hundred expanded graft clones.

Unique molecular identifiers were used in preparing the TCRbeta library. From the PCR reads, TCRdb called clonotypes with MiXCR, one entry per CDR3 protein. The sample includes roughly 350,000 distinct CDR3 sequences, 15% to 20% seen only once; the top ten take roughly two fifths. V and J are TRBV12-3 or TRBV12-4 and TRBJ2-7; D is unresolved. The clonotype comes from a male patient aged 2-9 years who had a stem cell transplant for acute lymphoblastic leukemia, so the T cells may come from the graft donor. This specimen was PBMCs, mostly from graft donor cells, taken 360 days after TCRalphabeta/CD19-depleted stem cell transplant. The CDR3 bases are TGTGCCAGCAGTTTACGCACACGACACCGGCAGTACGAGCAGTACTTC. Translation gives CASSLRTRHRQYEQYF.